The 15 T cell receptor beta chains given below trace back to one sample, sequenced in a study of CD8 T cells in ankylosing spondylitis (TCRdb year 2017). General findings and caveats noted by the study authors: A TCR beta motif of roughly 8 highly homologous amino acid variants appeared characteristic of blood from ankylosing spondylitis patients.

The protocol used for the library was 5' RACE. Sequencing used an Illumina HiSeq 2500. The public reads were reanalyzed by TCRdb: fastp trimming at Q25, MiXCR alignment, in-frame beta chains only. Each entry merges the rows of one CDR3 protein and shows their most common DNA and genes. The sample yields approximately 540,000 distinct CDR3 sequences; approximately 11% were counted once. The top ten hold nearly 7% of the sample. These receptors have no known antigen. The sample comprised blood, either unsorted or a sorted T cell fraction (not recorded which). The origin of the receptors is a male donor with ankylosing spondylitis.

The V call is TRBV20-1, the J call TRBJ1-1, with D possibly being TRBD1 (5 bases). The CDR3 is 15 residues long. Trimming took 0 bases from V and 0 from J, leaving 11 bases between them. Germline V lookup: CDR1 DFQATT, CDR2 SNEGSKA (reference sequence). CDR3 sequence: CSARDLREMNTEAFF. CDR3 nucleotides: TGCAGTGCTAGAGACCTCAGGGAGATGAACACTGAAGCTTTCTTT.

This clonotype was recorded a few times. The chain combines TRBV7-9 with TRBJ1-1, with D unresolved. V dropped 5 bases and J dropped 10 bases, with 14 bases sitting between them. Germline CDR1 and CDR2: SEHNR and FQNEAQ (reference sequence). CDR3 size: 12 residues. The CDR3 loop is CASSLGQLGAFF. As DNA, the CDR3 is TGTGCCAGCAGCCTAGGTCAGTTGGGAGCTTTCTTT.

This sequence joins TRBV12-3 or TRBV12-4 and TRBJ1-1; D call uncertain. This CDR3 is built from 13 residues. With 6 bases removed from V and 5 bases from J, the gap between germline ends came to 13 bases. CDR3 amino acids: CASSPGPETEAFF. For the CDR3, the DNA is TGTGCCAGCAGCCCCGGGCCGGAGACTGAAGCTTTCTTT.

In its sample, this clonotype was seen a few times. The J gene is TRBJ1-6, the V gene TRBV29-1, with 9 bases lining up with TRBD1. Germline V gene lookup returns CDR1 SQVTM and CDR2 ANQGSEA. The CDR3 is 13 residues long. V trimming: 6 bases; J trimming: 9 bases; junction bases outside the gene matches: 6. The DNA of the CDR3 is TGCAGCGTGGGGACAGGGAACGGTTCACCCCTCCACTTT. Protein sequence: CSVGTGNGSPLHF.

This clonotype was seen ten or more times. J is TRBJ2-5 and V is TRBV4-1, with D perhaps TRBD1 (6 bases). The CDR3 contains 15 residues. Germline V gives CDR1 MGHRA, CDR2 YSYEKL. The V end was cut by 3 bases, the J end by 4 bases, with 15 bases between. CDR3 residues: CASSQQRTVGETQYF. The DNA for the CDR3 is TGCGCCAGCAGCCAGCAGAGGACAGTAGGAGAGACCCAGTACTTC.

In its sample, this clonotype was seen a few times. The V and J genes are TRBV14 and TRBJ1-6; D unresolved. V lost 1 base and J lost 4, with 5 bases in between. CDR3 length: 14 amino acids. Germline lookup yields CDR1 SGHDN and CDR2 FVKESK. CDR3: CASSQGHYNSPLHF. The CDR3 bases are TGTGCCAGCAGCCAAGGCCATTATAATTCACCCCTCCACTTT.

This clonotype was seen more than once but under ten times. V and J are TRBV3-1 and TRBJ1-1; D ambiguous. The CDR3 is 13 residues long. Germline V gene lookup returns CDR1 LGHDT and CDR2 YNNKEL (reference sequence). V was trimmed by 3 bases and J by 1 base, leaving 6 bases between them. The CDR3 nucleotides are TGTGCCAGCAGCCATCAGGAGAACACTGAAGCTTTCTTT. Its protein is CASSHQENTEAFF.

The table lists this clonotype with a few counts. The rearrangement uses TRBV24-1 and TRBJ2-7; D possibly corresponds to TRBD2 (5 bases). The germline V gene encodes CDR1 KGHDR and CDR2 SFDVKD. The V and J ends lost 3 bases and 5 bases respectively, with 10 bases between them. This CDR3 region has 13 residues. The CDR3 is CATSDTGVDEQYF. CDR3 coding DNA: TGTGCCACCAGTGATACCGGGGTCGACGAGCAGTACTTC.

There are many counts of this clonotype. The chain recombines TRBV5-1 with TRBJ2-5; the match to TRBD2 covers 10 bases. Trimming at V came to 5 bases and at J to 2 bases, leaving 9 bases not matched to a gene. The germline V gene has CDR1 SGHRS and CDR2 YFSETQ. CDR3 length: 16 amino acids. The CDR3 bases are TGCGCCAGCAGAGCCGGTGGGACTAGCGAGCAAGAGACCCAGTACTTC. Its translation is CASRAGGTSEQETQYF.

The chain is built from TRBV24-1 and TRBJ2-5; D not certain. The CDR3 sequence is 13 residues long. CDR1 and CDR2 (germline): KGHDR, SFDVKD. V shed 3 bases and J shed 2 bases, with 6 bases lying between them. The CDR3 DNA sequence: TGTGCCACCAGTGATCCCCCTCAAGAGACCCAGTACTTC. Translation gives CATSDPPQETQYF.

The gene calls are TRBV25-1 and TRBJ1-1; a possible D gene is TRBD1 (5 bases). This CDR3 comprises 14 residues. The germline gives CDR1 MGHDK, CDR2 SYGVNS. V was trimmed by 7 bases and J by 5 bases, leaving 17 bases between them. The CDR3 coding sequence is TGTGCCAGCAATCCTTCAGGGAGGAGTACTGAAGCTTTCTTT. Translation: CASNPSGRSTEAFF.

V and J are TRBV11-2 and TRBJ1-1; D is uncertain. V was clipped by 0 bases and J by 8 bases, with 10 bases between them. From germline, CDR1 is SGHAT and CDR2 FQNNGV. The CDR3 extends over 13 amino acids. CDR3 loop: CASSLERVTEAFF. As DNA, the CDR3 is TGTGCCAGCAGCTTAGAAAGGGTAACCGAAGCTTTCTTT.

There are a few counts of this clonotype. The gene calls are TRBV5-1 and TRBJ2-7; D not certain. This CDR3 is built from 16 residues. Trimming shortened V by 0 bases and J by 4 bases, and 17 bases separated the two germline ends. Germline lookup yields CDR1 SGHRS and CDR2 YFSETQ. CDR3 protein: CASSLGPQELAYEQYV. The CDR3 region has the DNA TGCGCCAGCAGCTTGGGCCCCCAGGAACTCGCATACGAGCAGTACGTC.

This sequence joins TRBV19 and TRBJ1-1; D is undetermined. Trimming took off 3 bases at V and 4 bases at J, with 9 bases between the two ends. The germline CDR1 and CDR2 sequences are LNHDA and SQIVND (reference sequence). The CDR3 runs 13 residues. CDR3 DNA sequence: TGTGCCAGTAGTATTCAAAGGGCCACTGAAGCTTTCTTT. This gives the protein CASSIQRATEAFF.

In this sample, this clonotype turned up a few times. V and J are TRBV7-9 and TRBJ2-3, with D tentatively TRBD1 (5 bases). The V gene lost 2 bases and the J gene lost 3 bases, with 6 bases spanning the gap. In germline, CDR1 is SEHNR, CDR2 FQNEAQ (reference sequence). This CDR3 is 13 amino acids long. The CDR3 sequence is CASSLKGTDTQYF. CDR3 DNA: TGTGCCAGCAGCTTAAAGGGGACAGATACGCAGTATTTT.